These T cell receptor beta chains were read from a single sample in a study of cytomegalovirus exposure and HLA in healthy donors. Data came from immunoSEQ multiplex PCR; TCRdb stores just in-frame clones and leaves some out. The sample has over 85,000 clones; more than 70% are singletons. Sample: PBMCs. Source of these receptors: a woman aged 18-30 years in good health and CMV-seropositive. Both conserved end residues are part of each CDR3. A D gene is named only where the DNA matches it firmly. Size tells how often a clone was seen (once, few, many) or the class of an expanded clone, and some rows leave it out.

j_gene | d_gene | len | abundance | v_gene | CDR3nt | CDR3aa
TRBJ1-5 | . | 16 | . | TRBV19 | TGTGCCAGTAGCTTAATGGACAGACTGCTTTGGCAGCCCCAGCATTTT | CASSLMDRLLWQPQHF
TRBJ1-3 | . | 12 | . | TRBV4-1 | TGCGCCAGCAGCAAACCCCAGGGGACCATATATTTT | CASSKPQGTIYF
TRBJ2-3 | TRBD2 | 17 | . | TRBV11-3 | TGTGCCAGCAGCTTAGCTGATAGCGGGGAGGGCACAGATACGCAGTATTTT | CASSLADSGEGTDTQYF
TRBJ2-5 | TRBD1 | 16 | . | TRBV4-3 | TGCGCCAGCAGCCAAGGACAGGGGGCGAGGGAAGAGACCCAGTACTTC | CASSQGQGAREETQYF
TRBJ2-7 | TRBD1 | 13 | . | TRBV5-1 | TGCGCCAGCAGCTTAGGGACAGGGGACGAGCAGTACTTC | CASSLGTGDEQYF
TRBJ2-5 | . | 11 | . | TRBV20-1 | TGCAGTGCTAAGCAGGAAGAGACCCAGTACTTC | CSAKQEETQYF
TRBJ2-2 | TRBD2 | 16 | . | TRBV7-2 | TGTGCCAGCAGTTTTAGCGGGGGCGCGAACACCGGGGAGCTGTTTTTT | CASSFSGGANTGELFF
TRBJ1-2 | . | 14 | . | TRBV28 | TGTGCCAGCAGTCGTAGCGGGTCGAACTATGGCTACACCTTC | CASSRSGSNYGYTF
TRBJ2-6 | . | 17 | . | TRBV7-2 | TGTGCCAGCAGCTTAACGGCGGGGACCTCTGGGGCCAACGTCCTGACTTTC | CASSLTAGTSGANVLTF
TRBJ1-1 | . | 13 | medium-sized | TRBV9 | TGTGCCAGCAGCGTAGGGTGGGAGAGCGAAGCTTTCTTT | CASSVGWESEAFF
TRBJ2-7 | . | 12 | . | TRBV23-1 | TGCGCCAGCAACCGTCGAGGGGGCGAGCAGTACTTC | CASNRRGGEQYF
TRBJ2-4 | . | 13 | . | TRBV4-3 | TGCGCCAGCAGCCAGACCCAGGGATACATTCAGTACTTC | CASSQTQGYIQYF
TRBJ2-6 | . | 18 | few | TRBV21-1 | TGTGCCAGCAGCCCCCTCCGGGACAGGGCAACTGGGGCCAACGTCCTGACTTTC | CASSPLRDRATGANVLTF
TRBJ2-7 | TRBD1 | 13 | . | TRBV2 | TGTGCCAGCATGGGACAGGGCTCCTACGAGCAGTACTTC | CASMGQGSYEQYF
TRBJ1-1 | TRBD1 | 17 | . | TRBV18 | TGTGCCAGCTCACCAACGGGGACAGGCTACATGAACACTGAAGCTTTCTTT | CASSPTGTGYMNTEAFF
TRBJ1-4 | TRBD1 | 15 | once | TRBV6-6 | TGTGCCAGCAGACCTCCAGGGGGGTCAAGAGAAAAACTGTTTTTT | CASRPPGGSREKLFF
TRBJ2-1 | . | 14 | . | TRBV19 | TGTGCCAGTAGCCTGGCCAGATCCTACAATGAGCAGTTCTTC | CASSLARSYNEQFF
TRBJ2-7 | TRBD2 | 14 | . | TRBV9 | TGTGCCAGCAGCGTAGATCTAGCGGGGGAACAGCAGTACTTC | CASSVDLAGEQQYF
TRBJ1-2 | . | 14 | . | TRBV19 | TGTGCCAGTAGTATACCTCCCGGGGACTATGGCTACACCTTC | CASSIPPGDYGYTF
TRBJ2-7 | . | 14 | . | TRBV11-2 | TGTGCCAGCACCACTGCTCTGGGCGATTACGAGCAGTACTTC | CASTTALGDYEQYF
TRBJ1-4 | TRBD1 | 11 | . | TRBV20-1 | TGCAGTGCCTATCGGGACAGAAAACTGTTTTTT | CSAYRDRKLFF
TRBJ1-1 | . | 15 | . | TRBV2 | TGTGCCAGTCAGGGTCCCGGTGGTGCGAACACTGAAGCTTTCTTT | CASQGPGGANTEAFF
TRBJ2-7 | TRBD1 | 15 | . | TRBV7-9 | TGTGCCAGCAGGATAGTGGGACAGGGGGCTGGCGAGCAGTACTTC | CASRIVGQGAGEQYF
TRBJ1-2 | . | 15 | . | TRBV28 | TGTGCCAGCCATTTGGGGGCCCCACAGGGCCCCGGCTACACCTTC | CASHLGAPQGPGYTF
TRBJ1-1 | . | 14 | . | TRBV6-6 | TGTGCCAGCAGAACCTCCCAGAAAAACACTGAAGCTTTCTTT | CASRTSQKNTEAFF